This T cell receptor (beta chain) was found in a study of cytomegalovirus exposure and HLA in healthy donors. Study-wide findings and caveats: Sequencing likely generated an artifact that appeared as a cluster of highly shared sequence variants. Most CMV-associated TCR beta chains were later found to appear HLA-restricted. One later analysis reportedly identified an Asian-associated ancestry cluster that showed fewer N-insertions than the approximately 670-donor mean. Segments of the TCR beta V type were, in most cases, productive about 87% or about 30% of the time in an earlier analysis.

Germline loops: CDR1 MNHEY, CDR2 SVGAGI. CDR3 size: 14 residues. The germline V and J ends were trimmed by 4 bases and 3 bases, with 10 bases remaining between them. Remarks on this clone: Its antigen is unidentified.

Primers: 60 Vbeta forward and 13 Jbeta reverse. This table comes from immunoSEQ multiplex PCR, and its TCRdb copy is limited to in-frame clones, with some not included. The table has about 100,000 clones, about 70% seen once. Material: PBMCs. The genes are TRBV6-5 and TRBJ1-5; tentative D call: TRBD1 (5 bases). The receptor comes from a woman younger than 35 in good health and CMV-seropositive. In nucleotides, the CDR3 is TGTGCCAGCAGTTTTAGGGGAAACAATCAGCCCCAGCATTTT. It specifies CASSFRGNNQPQHF.